Following are 14 T cell receptor beta chains from one sample sequenced in a study of T cell responses to AZD1222 COVID-19 vaccine. Data came from immunoSEQ multiplex PCR; TCRdb stores just in-frame clones and leaves some out. In the table there are 130,000 or so clones, approximately 95% of which are singletons. The sample in question was peripheral blood, obtained on day 0 of MenACWY control vaccination. Receptors were obtained from an adult in good health.

The V call is TRBV28, the J call TRBJ2-7, with D perhaps TRBD1 (6 bases). V was pared by 5 bases and J by 4 bases, with 12 bases between. Germline-derived CDR1 and CDR2 are MDHEN and SYDVKM. The CDR3 runs to 13 residues. CDR3 DNA: TGTGCCAGCAGTCGCAGGGGAATTTACGAGCAGTACTTC. This gives the protein CASSRRGIYEQYF.

The J gene is TRBJ1-5, the V gene TRBV7-9; D call uncertain. The germline CDR1 and CDR2 sequences are SEHNR and FQNEAQ (reference sequence). The CDR3 runs to 15 residues. V lost 5 bases to trimming and J lost 0 bases, with 11 bases between them. The CDR3 is CASSAREYSNQPQHF. DNA of the CDR3: TGTGCCAGCAGCGCCCGCGAGTATAGCAATCAGCCCCAGCATTTT.

This chain uses TRBV15 with TRBJ2-5, with 7 bases identical to TRBD1. V shed 3 bases and J 3 bases; nucleotides not matched to a gene: 7. From germline, CDR1 is LNHNV and CDR2 YYDKDF (reference sequence). CDR3 length equals 15 residues. CDR3 region: CATSRSTGTEETQYF. CDR3 in DNA: TGTGCCACCAGCAGGTCAACCGGGACAGAAGAGACCCAGTACTTC. Looking up the rest from reference TRBV15 and TRBJ2-5 gives the full variable domain: DAMVIQNPRYQVTQFGKPVTLSCSQTLNHNVMYWYQQKSSQAPKLLFHYYDKDFNNEADTPDNFQSRRPNTSFCFLDIRSPGLGDTAMYLCATSRSTGTEETQYFGPGTRLLVL.

This chain links TRBV5-1 with TRBJ2-2; the match to TRBD1 covers 9 bases. Germline loops: CDR1 SGHRS, CDR2 YFSETQ. The CDR3 runs 15 residues. The ends lost 2 bases at V and 6 bases at J; junction bases unmatched: 5. CDR3 coding DNA: TGCGCCAGCAGCTTCGGACAGGGGCTGGCCGGGGAGCTGTTTTTT. It encodes CASSFGQGLAGELFF.

The gene calls are TRBV25-1 and TRBJ1-1; D gene ambiguous. Germline V gene lookup returns CDR1 MGHDK and CDR2 SYGVNS. The V end was cut by 3 bases, the J end by 5 bases, with 16 bases between. This CDR3 spans 15 amino acids. The DNA of the CDR3 is TGTGCCAGCAGTGACCTGCGGACTCATGGGACTGAAGCTTTCTTT. Its protein product is CASSDLRTHGTEAFF. Combining the CDR3 with reference TRBV25-1 and TRBJ1-1 gives the whole variable domain EADIYQTPRYLVIGTGKKITLECSQTMGHDKMYWYQQDPGMELHLIHYSYGVNSTEKGDLSSESTVSRIRTEHFPLTLESARPSHTSQYLCASSDLRTHGTEAFFGQGTRLTVV.

This clone was picked up one time. The chain recombines TRBV5-1 with TRBJ2-5; D is unresolved. CDR3 length: 14 amino acids. V was cut by 0 bases and J by 2 bases, with 8 bases left in between. Germline V CDR1 and CDR2: SGHRS, YFSETQ. The chain's CDR3 is CASSLGPEQETQYF. Here the CDR3 DNA reads TGCGCCAGCAGCTTGGGGCCAGAACAAGAGACCCAGTACTTC.

The gene calls are TRBV5-4 and TRBJ2-1; 9 bases are a match to TRBD1. Unmatched junction bases numbered 14, after V lost 3 bases and J lost 7 bases. The CDR3 contains 17 residues. CDR1 SGHNT and CDR2 YYREEE come from the germline V gene (reference sequence). In DNA, the CDR3 is TGTGCCAGCAGCTCCCCTCTGGACAGGGGTTCTCGGAATGAGCAGTTCTTC. Its translation is CASSSPLDRGSRNEQFF.

This sequence joins TRBV20-1 and TRBJ1-5; no reliable D call. The V end was cut by 4 bases, the J end by 0 bases, with 10 bases between. In germline, CDR1 is DFQATT, CDR2 SNEGSKA (reference sequence). CDR3 length: 14 amino acids. The CDR3 is CSANEGYSNQPQHF. The CDR3 region has the DNA TGCAGTGCTAATGAGGGATATAGCAATCAGCCCCAGCATTTT.

This clone came up once. The rearrangement links TRBV2 to TRBJ2-7; 7 bases line up with TRBD2. Germline CDR1 SNHLY, CDR2 FYNNEI. V trimming: 4 bases; J trimming: 0 bases; junction bases outside the gene matches: 12. This CDR3 has 17 residues. Written as DNA, the CDR3 is TGTGCCAGCAGTGTAGTCCTAGCGGACCCAAGCTCCTACGAGCAGTACTTC. Translating it yields CASSVVLADPSSYEQYF.

This chain joins TRBV6-5 and TRBJ1-4; D is unresolved. This CDR3 contains 14 residues. The V end lost 6 bases, the J end lost 4 bases, and 12 bases lay between the germline ends. CDR1 and CDR2 from the germline V gene are MNHEY and SVGAGI. This CDR3 reads CASSPTGSNEKLFF. CDR3 nucleotides: TGTGCCAGCAGCCCGACGGGTAGTAATGAAAAACTGTTTTTT.

The chain employs TRBV19 and TRBJ2-2; the D gene is possibly TRBD2 (6 bases). The germline V and J ends were trimmed by 3 bases and 6 bases, with 11 bases remaining between them. CDR3 length: 14 amino acids. CDR1 is LNHDA, CDR2 SQIVND, per germline (reference sequence). CDR3 sequence (DNA): TGTGCCAGTAGTATTGGGAGGTTGGCCGGGGAGCTGTTTTTT. This sequence encodes CASSIGRLAGELFF. Variable domain in full (rest from reference TRBV19 and TRBJ2-2): DGGITQSPKYLFRKEGQNVTLSCEQNLNHDAMYWYRQDPGQGLRLIYYSQIVNDFQKGDIAEGYSVSREKKESFPLTVTSAQKNPTAFYLCASSIGRLAGELFFGEGSRLTVL.

This chain connects TRBV27 to TRBJ2-7; 7 bases align to TRBD1. CDR3 length equals 12 residues. After removal of 5 bases from V and 6 bases from J, the junction contained 4 bases not matched to a gene. The germline gives CDR1 MNHEY, CDR2 SMNVEV (reference sequence). The CDR3: CASSPTGSEQYF. The CDR3 DNA reads as TGTGCCAGCAGTCCGACAGGGTCCGAGCAGTACTTC.

The J gene is TRBJ2-2, the V gene TRBV20-1, with D perhaps TRBD2 (7 bases). Per germline, CDR1 DFQATT and CDR2 SNEGSKA (reference sequence). This CDR3 contains 13 residues. The V end lost 3 bases, the J end lost 6 bases, and 11 bases lay between the germline ends. CDR3 protein: CSASRGGAGELFF. The CDR3 region has the DNA TGCAGTGCTAGTAGGGGGGGCGCCGGGGAGCTGTTTTTT.

The V gene is TRBV10-3, the J gene TRBJ1-1; D unresolved. The CDR3 runs to 13 residues. V lost 4 bases to trimming and J lost 0 bases, with 6 bases between them. CDR1 and CDR2 from the germline V gene are ENHRY and SYGVKD. The CDR3 sequence is CAISARMNTEAFF. DNA for the CDR3: TGTGCCATCAGTGCGAGGATGAACACTGAAGCTTTCTTT.